The clone carrying this T cell receptor (beta chain) appeared a single time. The antigen remains unidentified. The V gene lost 5 bases and the J gene lost 2 bases, with 9 bases spanning the gap. The CDR3 spans 13 residues. The sample originates from a study of T cell responses to AZD1222 COVID-19 vaccine. Study-level findings and limits: Donors skewed white British and female; clonal diversity was possibly underestimated.

Only in-frame clones appear in the TCRdb table, and some are missing; sequencing was by immunoSEQ multiplex PCR. The table lists over 130,000 clones, about 93% of them singletons. This chain uses TRBV12-3 or TRBV12-4 with TRBJ2-5, with D possibly matching TRBD1 (5 bases). The source was peripheral blood, collected on day 0 of AZD1222 vaccination. The source is an adult in good health. CDR3 nucleotides: TGTGCCAGCAGTCTCCGACAGCAAGAGACCCAGTACTTC. Its protein product is CASSLRQQETQYF.